The 14 T cell receptor beta chains given below trace back to one sample, sequenced in a study of CXCR3-negative and CXCR3-positive naive CD8 T cells. Overall study findings and caveats: Compared with CXCR3-negative naive cells, CXCR3-positive naive cells showed more hydrophobic TRB CDR3s.

UMI-labeled TRB cDNA libraries were prepared by 5' RACE. TCRdb reprocessed the 5' RACE reads and keeps a single row for each CDR3 protein, giving no DNA. Across about 63,000 distinct CDR3 sequences, the top ten clones capture around 5% of the sample. Their target antigens are unknown. The specimen was naive CXCR3+ CD8+ T cells from blood. This sample's subset: CD45RO-CCR7+CD27+CD95- naive CD8+ T cells expressing CXCR3 (TNR3+). Receptors originate from a human donor in good health. Some clones in this sample may be carry-over from other donors' samples.

J is TRBJ2-2 and V is TRBV5-1. CDR1 is SGHRS, CDR2 YFSETQ, per germline. The CDR3 has 15 amino acids. The CDR3: CASSFTNINTGELFF.

CDR3 residues: CASSPTRGPADTEQFF. This rearrangement joins TRBV7-3 to TRBJ2-1; the D call from TCRdb, TRBD1, cannot be confirmed without DNA. From germline, CDR1 is SGHTA and CDR2 FQGTGA. This CDR3 contains 16 residues.

The chain recombines TRBV7-9 with TRBJ2-3; no DNA is available, so the TRBD2 call from TCRdb remains unchecked. From germline, CDR1 is SEHNR and CDR2 FQNEAQ (reference sequence). The CDR3 sequence is 14 residues long. CDR3 loop: CASTSGSSTDTQYF. Filled out from reference TRBV7-9 and TRBJ2-3, the complete variable domain reads DTGVSQNPRHKITKRGQNVTFRCDPISEHNRLYWYRQTLGQGPEFLTYFQNEAQLEKSRLLSDRFSAERPKGSFSTLEIQRTEQGDSAMYLCASTSGSSTDTQYFGPGTRLTVL.

The chain recombines TRBV28 with TRBJ2-5; TCRdb reports TRBD1, a call that lacks DNA to check it against. The CDR3 is 15 amino acids. Germline CDR1 MDHEN, CDR2 SYDVKM. This chain's CDR3 is CASSLNIQGLETQYF.

The chain carries TRBV7-9 and TRBJ2-7; TCRdb names TRBD1, which stays unverified in the absence of DNA. The CDR3 sequence is 14 residues long. Per the germline V gene, CDR1 is SEHNR and CDR2 is FQNEAQ (reference sequence). The CDR3 reads CASSLRDKSYEQYF.

The chain has TRBV7-9 and TRBJ2-2; TCRdb selects TRBD1, and the lack of DNA leaves this call unchecked. The CDR3 runs to 17 residues. Germline values: CDR1 SEHNR, CDR2 FQNEAQ (reference sequence). CDR3 protein: CASSVPSRQGGTGELFF.

This chain connects TRBV20-1 to TRBJ1-2. The CDR3 runs to 13 residues. Germline assignment: CDR1 DFQATT and CDR2 SNEGSKA (reference sequence). The CDR3 sequence is CSARGQGLAGYTF.

The gene calls are TRBV5-1 and TRBJ1-1; TCRdb's D call, TRBD1, is unchecked because there is no DNA. CDR1 is SGHRS and CDR2 is YFSETQ in the germline V gene. The CDR3 is 14 amino acids. The CDR3 reads CASSLGDGGPEAFF.

The CDR3 loop reads CSVEKGSGSYNEQFF. This chain uses TRBV29-1 with TRBJ2-1; the D call of TRBD1 rests on TCRdb alone, since no DNA is present to check it. In germline, CDR1 is SQVTM, CDR2 ANQGSEA. This CDR3 contains 15 residues.

The CDR3 sequence is CASSPETGDFQETQYF. The J gene is TRBJ2-5, the V gene TRBV10-2; with no DNA, the TCRdb D assignment of TRBD1 cannot be verified. The CDR3 contains 16 residues. CDR1 and CDR2 from the germline V gene are WSHSY and SAAADI.

Here the CDR3 reads CSATTPTAPNEKLFF. The chain links TRBV20-1 to TRBJ1-4; TCRdb's D call, TRBD1, is unchecked because there is no DNA. Germline V gene lookup returns CDR1 DFQATT and CDR2 SNEGSKA (reference sequence). The CDR3 covers 15 residues.

The CDR3 sequence is CAIMPGRSSYNEQFF. The rearrangement uses TRBV12-3 or TRBV12-4 and TRBJ2-1; TCRdb outputs TRBD1, but without DNA this stays unchecked. The CDR3 loop spans 15 amino acids.

J is TRBJ2-7 and V is TRBV6-5. The CDR3 has 14 amino acids. Germline assignment: CDR1 MNHEY and CDR2 SVGAGI. CDR3 sequence: CASSYGQQTYEQYF.

This rearrangement joins TRBV6-2 or TRBV6-3 to TRBJ2-7; lacking DNA, the TRBD1 call made by TCRdb goes unchecked. From germline, CDR1 is MNHEY and CDR2 SVGEGT. The CDR3 length is 14 residues. The CDR3 reads CASSRPGVSYEQYF.